The 18 T cell receptor beta chains below come from one sample, sequenced in a study of cytomegalovirus exposure and HLA in healthy donors. The primer mix had 60 Vbeta and 13 Jbeta primers. The protocol was immunoSEQ multiplex PCR, while the TCRdb copy is restricted to in-frame clones and leaves out a portion. Altogether about 160,000 clones are present, approximately 84% being singletons, with the ten largest covering under 6%. Material: PBMCs. The receptor source for this set is a woman aged 45-65 years in good health and CMV-seropositive.

Of note for this clone: The junction does not match germline at one end; this may be a read error. This rearrangement joins TRBV6-4 to TRBJ2-2; a possible D gene is TRBD2 (6 bases). CDR1 and CDR2 (germline): MRHNA, SNTAGT. The CDR3 contains 14 residues. The CDR3: CASRPSRNTGGLFF. CDR3 DNA sequence: TGTGCCAGCAGACCGTCTAGAAACACCGGGGGGCTGTTTTTT.

The chain combines TRBV5-6 with TRBJ2-3; TRBD1 matches at 7 bases. The V gene end was trimmed by 3 bases and the J gene end by 4 bases; junction bases not matched to a gene: 11. The CDR3 loop spans 16 amino acids. CDR1 and CDR2 from the germline V gene are SGHDT and YYEEEE. CDR3 bases: TGTGCCAGCAGCTCCCCTGACAGGGTCTGGGCAGATACGCAGTATTTT. Protein: CASSSPDRVWADTQYF. Full variable domain (remainder filled in from reference TRBV5-6 and TRBJ2-3): DAGVTQSPTHLIKTRGQQVTLRCSPKSGHDTVSWYQQALGQGPQFIFQYYEEEERQRGNFPDRFSGHQFPNYSSELNVNALLLGDSALYLCASSSPDRVWADTQYFGPGTRLTVL.

This clone was found a few times. V usage is TRBV25-1 and J usage is TRBJ1-4; no firm D call. The CDR3 runs 16 residues. Germline assignment: CDR1 MGHDK and CDR2 SYGVNS. Trimming took 5 bases from V and 5 from J, leaving 18 bases between them. Here the CDR3 reads CASSPDILEPNEKLFF. The CDR3 DNA reads as TGTGCCAGCAGTCCTGATATACTGGAGCCGAATGAAAAACTGTTTTTT.

This clone came up a few times. V is TRBV27 and J is TRBJ1-1, with 8 bases matching TRBD1. The J segment lost 5 bases and the V segment lost 0 bases, leaving 8 bases of the junction unmatched. CDR1 is MNHEY and CDR2 is SMNVEV in the germline V gene (reference sequence). There are 16 residues in the CDR3. The CDR3 DNA reads TGTGCCAGCAGTTTATCGGCAGGGGGCATAGGGACTGAAGCTTTCTTT. This codes for CASSLSAGGIGTEAFF.

This chain links TRBV2 with TRBJ2-2; D may be TRBD2 (6 bases). Trimming left V 7 bases short and J 8 bases short, with 17 bases between. The CDR3 covers 14 residues. Germline V CDR1 and CDR2: SNHLY, FYNNEI. CDR3 bases: TGTGCCAGCATCCCGGAGGGCCAGACTGGGGAGCTGTTTTTT. The encoded protein is CASIPEGQTGELFF.

This chain links TRBV5-5 with TRBJ1-1; D unresolved. The germline V gene has CDR1 SGHKS and CDR2 YYEKEE (reference sequence). Trimming took off 3 bases at V and 0 bases at J, with 15 bases between the two ends. This CDR3 spans 16 amino acids. CDR3 sequence: CASSSPGGRMNTEAFF. In DNA form, the CDR3 reads TGTGCCAGCAGCTCCCCCGGAGGCAGAATGAACACTGAAGCTTTCTTT.

V is TRBV7-9 and J is TRBJ2-2, with TRBD2 identical over 7 bases. The CDR3 contains 15 residues. Trimming removed 1 base from V and 4 bases from J; junction bases left unmatched: 3. Germline loops: CDR1 SEHNR, CDR2 FQNEAQ (reference sequence). The CDR3 reads CASSLGLAGTGELFF. The CDR3 DNA follows: TGTGCCAGCAGCTTAGGACTAGCTGGCACCGGGGAGCTGTTTTTT.

This chain joins TRBV9 and TRBJ2-3, with 7 bases matching TRBD2. J gave up 6 bases and V 5 bases, and 3 bases lay outside the gene matches. Germline loops: CDR1 SGDLS, CDR2 YYNGEE. The CDR3 consists of 12 residues. The CDR3: CASRDSGDTQYF. The DNA for the CDR3 is TGTGCCAGCAGAGATAGCGGGGATACGCAGTATTTT.

The CDR3 DNA follows: TGTGCCAGCAGCAATCTTCTCTCCAGGGGATCAGGGTCCTACGAGCAGTACTTC. It is translated as CASSNLLSRGSGSYEQYF. The chain has TRBV7-2 and TRBJ2-7; D is possibly TRBD1 (6 bases). Germline lookup yields CDR1 SGHTA and CDR2 FQGNSA. The CDR3 has 18 residues. V was cut by 5 bases and J by 1 base, with 24 bases left in between. Full variable domain (rest looked up from reference TRBV7-2 and TRBJ2-7): GAGVSQSPSNKVTEKGKDVELRCDPISGHTALYWYRQSLGQGLEFLIYFQGNSAPDKSGLPSDRFSAERTGGSVSTLTIQRTQQEDSAVYLCASSNLLSRGSGSYEQYFGPGTRLTVT.

The gene calls are TRBV7-3 and TRBJ2-3; D remains unclear. The CDR3 is made up of 13 amino acids. V gave up 4 bases and J gave up 2 bases, with 7 bases separating them. Germline V gives CDR1 SGHTA, CDR2 FQGTGA. CDR3 DNA sequence: TGTGCCAGCAGCTATACTCTCACAGATACGCAGTATTTT. Its protein product is CASSYTLTDTQYF.

The CDR3 is CAIREGTSGNYEQYF. The CDR3 DNA reads as TGTGCCATCAGGGAAGGGACTAGCGGGAACTACGAGCAGTACTTC. The V call is TRBV10-3, the J call TRBJ2-7; TRBD2 matches at 13 bases. CDR1 is ENHRY, CDR2 SYGVKD, per germline. This CDR3 region has 15 residues. Trimming at V came to 6 bases and at J to 3 bases, leaving 5 bases not matched to a gene.

This clone occurred once. The V gene is TRBV23-1, the J gene TRBJ2-7, with 8 bases lining up with TRBD1. TRBV23-1 counts as an open reading frame of uncertain function. The CDR3 sequence is 15 residues long. V was clipped by 1 base and J by 2 bases; unmatched bases: 4. The CDR3 reads CASSQCKQGAYEQYF. The CDR3 bases are TGCGCCAGCAGTCAATGCAAACAGGGGGCCTACGAGCAGTACTTC.

The table lists this clone with a few counts. V usage is TRBV7-2 and J usage is TRBJ2-2; 8 bases are a match to TRBD1. Trimming took 5 bases from V and 9 from J; bases not matched to a gene: 8. In germline, CDR1 is SGHTA, CDR2 FQGNSA. The length of the CDR3 is 14 residues. CDR3 residues: CASSNPGGGRELFF. CDR3 nucleotides: TGTGCCAGCAGCAATCCAGGGGGCGGCCGGGAGCTGTTTTTT.

This chain connects TRBV9 to TRBJ2-3; 12 bases are shared with TRBD2. The trim removed 3 bases at V and 7 bases at J, leaving 6 bases unmatched. Germline V CDR1 and CDR2: SGDLS, YYNGEE. The CDR3 contains 15 residues. CDR3 nucleotides: TGTGCCAGCAGCGCTAGCGGGGGGGCCTTTTATACGCAGTATTTT. Encoded protein: CASSASGGAFYTQYF.

A word on this clone: A read error may account for a junction end that differs from germline. The chain uses TRBV19 and TRBJ1-1, with TRBD1 as a possible D gene (5 bases). The length of the CDR3 is 14 residues. Germline CDR1 reads LNHDA; CDR2 reads SQIVND (reference sequence). The DNA of the CDR3 is TGTGCCAGTAGTATAGGGGGGGGAGACACGGAAGCTTTCTTT. Amino acids: CASSIGGGDTEAFF. Using reference TRBV19 and TRBJ1-1 for the parts outside the CDR3, the full variable domain is DGGITQSPKYLFRKEGQNVTLSCEQNLNHDAMYWYRQDPGQGLRLIYYSQIVNDFQKGDIAEGYSVSREKKESFPLTVTSAQKNPTAFYLCASSIGGGDTEAFFGQGTRLTVV.

There are a few counts of this clone. The chain employs TRBV10-3 and TRBJ2-1, with a weak D call TRBD2 (6 bases). This CDR3 is built from 17 residues. The germline CDR1 and CDR2 sequences are ENHRY and SYGVKD. Trimming removed 3 bases from V and 5 bases from J, with 20 bases in between. CDR3 sequence (DNA): TGTGCCATCAGTGACTACGGCGGGATGGTCACGAACAATGAGCAGTTCTTC. This translates into CAISDYGGMVTNNEQFF.

The V gene is TRBV6-5, the J gene TRBJ2-7, with D perhaps matching TRBD2 (5 bases). The germline V gene encodes CDR1 MNHEY and CDR2 SVGAGI. Trimming removed 6 bases from V and 7 bases from J, with 16 bases in between. The CDR3 sequence is 13 residues long. Written as DNA, the CDR3 is TGTGCCAGCAGGAGCAGTGGGGAGAGGGAGCAGTACTTC. Translation gives CASRSSGEREQYF.

The chain recombines TRBV15 with TRBJ1-2; TRBD1 matches at 9 bases. J gave up 5 bases and V 0 bases, and 4 bases lay outside the gene matches. The CDR3 has 15 residues. Germline lookup yields CDR1 LNHNV and CDR2 YYDKDF (reference sequence). The CDR3 coding sequence is TGTGCCACCAGCAGAGATGGACAGGGGCCATATGGCTACACCTTC. This codes for CATSRDGQGPYGYTF.